The entry below gives a single T cell receptor (beta chain) sequence along with its context. Its cognate antigen has yet to be identified. Per-nucleotide qualities are absent, and no much larger clonotype sits a single base away. Explained via the paper, the treatment or condition label denotes: suppressive antiretroviral therapy. A pool of overlapping HIV-1 Gag 15-mer peptides was used at approximately 0.93 ug per peptide per mL for cell stimulation. Responding CD4+ T cells were sorted by upregulation of both CD40 ligand and CD69. HIV-1-infected adults in whom suppressive ART had been started during chronic infection were enrolled as participants. Plasma HIV-1 RNA had been undetectable (below 50 copies/mL) in participants for at least 4 years. To be included, a participant needed positive CMV serology and a CD4+ T cell count above 400 cells/uL. Before stimulation, PBMCs were isolated using density centrifugation and depleted of CD8+ T cells. Stimulation of CD8-depleted PBMCs was carried out for approximately 17 hours with anti-CD28/CD49d costimulation, CD40-blocking antibody and enfuvirtide, to prevent new infections. Sorting was done on either a Beckman Coulter MoFlo Legacy or an XDP sorter, and propidium iodide was used to exclude dead cells. Genomic DNA was extracted using the QIAamp DNA Mini Kit for samples with more than one million cells and using the Quick-DNA Microprep Kit for all other samples.

The immunoSEQ hsTCRB assay version 4, run in survey mode, was used to sequence TCRbeta repertoires from genomic DNA. Genomic DNA was diluted to 8 to 10 ng/uL, using up to about 1 ug per sample for TCRbeta sequencing. The study's own analysis went as follows. TCRbeta data analysis was done in ImmunoSeq Analyzer 3.0, and diversity was calculated on productive nucleotide rearrangements. Using the Immunarch R package, lower-bound TCR diversity was estimated with the improved Chao index and clonality was estimated with the Gini coefficient. When different nucleotide rearrangements encoded the same CDR3beta amino acid sequence, each rearrangement was treated as a distinct clonotype. Differential abundance analysis found TCRbeta sequences that were significantly enriched in antigen-responding cells compared with anti-CD3/anti-CD28-activated cells. GLIPH2 grouped TCRs by predicted peptide-MHC specificity, both within each participant and across combined participant data sets. As stored in TCRdb, this immuneACCESS dataset retains in-frame rearrangements with V and J assigned. A fraction of the clones does not appear; measured against another copy, unresolved V genes explain less than half of the discrepancy, and the remainder lacks a known reason. V, J and clone size are taken as reported in that table, and D and trimming were inferred from the DNA itself. Here the sample has under 20,000 clones; about 62% occur a single time. About 1.9% of the sample goes to the ten largest clones.

The CDR3 spans 13 residues, from the cysteine through the valine. Of the read, only the CDR3 DNA is kept; its 39 bases are in frame from base 1. From the germline V gene, CDR1 is MNHEY and CDR2 is SVGAGI. At the junction V is shortened by 8 bases and J by 9 bases, with 20 bases in between. The data belong to a study of persistence of HIV-infected CD4 T cells (dated by TCRdb to about 2020). With regard to the full study: Participants had been on suppressive ART for a median of 8 years. Peripheral blood samples of up to about 180 mL were collected at multiple time points, except for a couple of participants, who underwent leukapheresis at a single time point. The study isolated CMV- and HIV-1 Gag-responding CD4+ T cells from ART-treated individuals to examine antigen-driven clonal expansion of HIV-1-infected cells. TCRbeta sequencing assessed the clonality of all cells in each sorted population, while proviral sequencing assessed the clonality of infected cells. Cross-participant TCR cluster analysis included 8 or 9 participants for CMV and six or seven participants for Gag. Here is what the overall study found, with its caveats: Only a small number of individuals took part in the study, and the range of antigens tested was limited. Enrichment of degenerate expanded CDR3beta sequences was found in antigen-responding cells, suggesting convergent selection of CD4+ responses to CMV and Gag. Because the TCR analyses were done in bulk, restricting them to just the rare CMV-responding cells that actually carried HIV-1 proviruses was not possible. Significantly lower TCRbeta richness was observed in CMV- and Gag-responding cells than in anti-CD3/anti-CD28-responding cells, and higher oligoclonality was observed in CMV-responding cells than in CD3/CD28-stimulated and Gag-responding cells. Within the same sorted populations, how oligoclonal the TCRs were correlated with how oligoclonal the proviruses were.

The starting material was CD4+ T cells sorted from PBMCs after roughly 18-hour stimulation, obtained from a patient who received antiretroviral therapy. Reading the label with the study, this specimen's cell subset or site is: CD40L+CD69+ CD4 T cells responding to HIV-1 Gag peptides. Recombination connected TRBV6-5 to TRBJ2-7, with TRBD1 perhaps the D gene, on 6 matching bases. The clonotype comes from an adult woman with HIV who was CMV-seropositive. Here is the DNA: TGTGCCAGCGCCCGGGACATCGAATCCGGGCAGTACGTC. Translated, it reads CASARDIESGQYV.